This TCR beta chain was obtained from a study of early T cells in non-severe SARS-CoV-2 infection. Study summary: Sequencing used unsorted whole-blood bulk RNA, so chains lack pairing. General study points: Anti-spike CD8 specificities were favored by VDJdb matching, whose results missed private and CD4 specificities.

Individual cDNA molecules were tagged with unique molecular identifiers. TCRdb re-derived calls from the 5' RACE reads in MiXCR, one entry per CDR3 protein. The sample carries about 69,000 distinct CDR3 sequences, about 10% recorded once. The ends were cut back, 1 base at V and 0 bases at J, with 7 bases in the middle. The CDR3 loop spans 15 amino acids. The germline V gene encodes CDR1 SGHDT and CDR2 YYEEEE. This clonotype appeared once. Its antigen is unidentified. The sequencing input was whole blood. The chain recombines TRBV5-6 with TRBJ1-4, with D uncertain. The sequence derives from an adult who was a healthcare worker with PCR-confirmed SARS-CoV-2 infection or an uninfected control (not recorded which). The CDR3 region has the DNA TGTGCCAGCAGCTTGACTGATCCAACTAATGAAAAACTGTTTTTT. This translates into CASSLTDPTNEKLFF. The full variable domain, in which reference TRBV5-6 and TRBJ1-4 provide the parts outside the CDR3, is DAGVTQSPTHLIKTRGQQVTLRCSPKSGHDTVSWYQQALGQGPQFIFQYYEEEERQRGNFPDRFSGHQFPNYSSELNVNALLLGDSALYLCASSLTDPTNEKLFFGSGTQLSVL.